These 6 T cell receptor beta chains share one sample of origin, sequenced in a study of CD8+ T cells in alopecia areata. In each case, RNA was isolated and then reverse transcribed into cDNA as the sequencing template. Sequencing was performed with immunoSEQ multiplex PCR; in TCRdb, only in-frame clones are kept and a portion is missing. This sample has over 150,000 clones, with roughly 60% found just once. This sample comprised CD4+ T cells sorted from blood, obtained at week 0. These receptors all come from a human donor with alopecia areata.

This clone appeared once. The chain is built from TRBV29-1 and TRBJ1-1, with 7 bases fitting TRBD1. The junction had 10 bases not matched to a gene; V was cut back by 2 bases and J by 10 bases. The germline gives CDR1 SQVTM, CDR2 ANQGSEA. This CDR3 is 13 amino acids long. For the CDR3, the DNA is TGCAGCGTTGAAAGACAGGGAGTAGCGGGAGCTTTCTTT. Encoded protein: CSVERQGVAGAFF.

The V gene is TRBV29-1, the J gene TRBJ2-3, with D uncertain. CDR1 is SQVTM, CDR2 ANQGSEA, per germline. CDR3 length: 13 amino acids. Trimming pared 1 base from V and 0 bases from J, leaving 5 bases between. CDR3 in DNA: TGCAGCGTTGAAGTAGGCAGCACAGATACGCAGTATTTT. Amino acids: CSVEVGSTDTQYF.

This rearrangement joins TRBV2 to TRBJ2-2, with 13 bases matching TRBD2. Germline V gene lookup returns CDR1 SNHLY and CDR2 FYNNEI. V shed 6 bases and J 1 base; nucleotides not matched to a gene: 5. The CDR3 spans 17 residues. The CDR3 DNA follows: TGTGCCAGCAGAGCGGGACTAGCGGGGTGGAACACCGGGGAGCTGTTTTTT. The encoded protein is CASRAGLAGWNTGELFF.

The V and J genes are TRBV11-2 and TRBJ1-1; TRBD1 matches at 7 bases. The V and J ends lost 5 bases and 10 bases, in that order; junction bases with no gene match: 10. Germline V lookup: CDR1 SGHAT, CDR2 FQNNGV. CDR3 size: 13 residues. CDR3 sequence: CASSPTGNPAAFF. The DNA of the CDR3 is TGTGCCAGCAGCCCGACAGGGAATCCGGCAGCTTTCTTT.

The chain couples TRBV30 to TRBJ2-5; D unresolved. There are 10 residues in the CDR3. The germline gives CDR1 GTSNPN, CDR2 SVGIG (reference sequence). Trimming shortened V by 2 bases and J by 5 bases, and 3 bases separated the two germline ends. The CDR3 DNA follows: TGTGCCTGGAGTTCGGAGACCCAGTACTTC. Its translation is CAWSSETQYF.

The rearrangement uses TRBV7-9 and TRBJ2-5; 10 bases fit TRBD2. The CDR3 spans 16 residues. Germline CDR1 SEHNR, CDR2 FQNEAQ (reference sequence). V dropped 6 bases and J dropped 1; count of bases not matched to a gene: 8. The CDR3 DNA is TGTGCCAGCAGTCCGCTAGCGGGGGCCGTCCAAGAGACCCAGTACTTC. As protein: CASSPLAGAVQETQYF. Full variable domain (rest looked up from reference TRBV7-9 and TRBJ2-5): DTGVSQNPRHKITKRGQNVTFRCDPISEHNRLYWYRQTLGQGPEFLTYFQNEAQLEKSRLLSDRFSAERPKGSFSTLEIQRTEQGDSAMYLCASSPLAGAVQETQYFGPGTRLLVL.